This T cell receptor (beta chain) originates from a study of blood T cell repertoires in COVID-19. Whole-study context: Acute and convalescent COVID-19 specimens originated in the United States, Italy and Spain.

Deletions cut 7 bases from V and 7 bases from J, with 13 bases between. The CDR3 loop spans 12 amino acids. Authors' methods: It was from reference gene primer amplification that nucleated cell counts were estimated. Repertoires were generated with immunoSEQ multiplex PCR, while TCRdb's copy carries only in-frame clones and drops some. Clonal size and the V and J genes are those of that table, whereas D and trimming came from the DNA. The data show roughly 230,000 clones, with about four fifths seen just once and 3% to 4% held by the top ten. The sequence was collected from a woman aged 80 or over with acute or convalescent COVID-19. The sequenced sample consisted of peripheral blood. J is TRBJ1-1 and V is TRBV12-3 or TRBV12-4; D remains ambiguous. The CDR3 loop is CASTVGLREAFF. CDR3 DNA sequence: TGTGCCAGCACCGTCGGGTTGCGTGAAGCTTTCTTT.